These T cell receptor beta chains were read from a single sample in a study of post-analysis software for immune sequencing data. One entry per CDR3 protein results from TCRdb running MiXCR on the PCR reads. Here the sample spans about 380,000 distinct CDR3 sequences, less than 40% being singletons. The material sequenced was blood. Source of these receptors: a girl between 5 and 17 years old with multiple sclerosis. CDR3s include the opening cysteine and the closing phenylalanine or tryptophan. Fields, in order: clone size, CDR3 length, J gene, D gene, V gene, CDR3 DNA, CDR3 protein. A D gene is named only where the DNA matches it firmly. Where a row states a size, it is once, few, many or the class of an expanded clone; other rows omit it.

>-|13|TRBJ2-7|TRBD1|TRBV29-1
TGCAGCGTTGAAAGCGACACAGGGGGCGAGCAGTACTTC
CSVESDTGGEQYF
>-|15|TRBJ2-1|-|TRBV6-1
TGTGCCAGCACCCTTCTAAGTGTTGTGTACAATGAGCAGTTCTTC
CASTLLSVVYNEQFF
>-|18|TRBJ2-7|TRBD2|TRBV7-2
TGTGCCAGCAGCTACCGTTCTCTAGCGGGGGGCCACCCCTACGAGCAGTACTTC
CASSYRSLAGGHPYEQYF
>few|19|TRBJ2-6|TRBD2|TRBV4-1
TGCGCCAGCAGCCAAGTTACTAGCGGGTCCTTCTCTGGGGCCAACGTCCTGACTTTC
CASSQVTSGSFSGANVLTF
>few|14|TRBJ1-4|TRBD1|TRBV7-9
TGTGCCAGCAGCTCGGGACAGCTTAATGAAAAACTGTTTTTT
CASSSGQLNEKLFF
>-|17|TRBJ2-3|-|TRBV30
TGTGCCTGGAGTGTAAAGCTCGGCGGCAGTCATACAGATACGCAGTATTTT
CAWSVKLGGSHTDTQYF
>few|15|TRBJ2-7|-|TRBV7-2
TGTGCCAGCAGCTACGTAGGGGGGGCGGAACACGAGCAGTACTTC
CASSYVGGAEHEQYF
>-|15|TRBJ2-1|-|TRBV4-1
TGCGCCAGCAGCCAAGTAACGGCAGCCCTCAATGAGCAGTTCTTC
CASSQVTAALNEQFF
>-|15|TRBJ1-5|-|TRBV7-2
TGTGCCAGCAGCTCGATATCATTGGGGGACCAGCCCCAGCATTTT
CASSSISLGDQPQHF
>few|15|TRBJ1-1|-|TRBV7-9
TGTGCCAGCAGCTCTACCCAAGGGGGTTACACTGAAGCTTTCTTT
CASSSTQGGYTEAFF
>once|15|TRBJ1-2|TRBD1|TRBV7-9
TGTGCCAGCTTCCGGGACAGGGACAAGTGCGATGGCTACACCTTC
CASFRDRDKCDGYTF
>-|15|TRBJ2-5|TRBD2|TRBV10-3
TGTGCCATCAGCTCCGGACTAGCGGGAAGGGAGACCCAGTACTTC
CAISSGLAGRETQYF
>few|16|TRBJ2-1|TRBD2|TRBV5-4
TGTGCCAGCAGCGTGGGACTAGCGGGGGCCGGGGATGAGCAGTTCTTC
CASSVGLAGAGDEQFF
>-|15|TRBJ1-4|TRBD1|TRBV9
TGTGCCAGCAGCGTAGCGACAGGGGGGACCGAAAAACTGTTTTTT
CASSVATGGTEKLFF
>-|18|TRBJ2-1|TRBD2|TRBV7-8
TGTGCCAGCAGCACTTGGACTAGCGGGGGGTCCTCCTACAATGAGCAGTTCTTC
CASSTWTSGGSSYNEQFF
>-|15|TRBJ2-6|-|TRBV12-3/TRBV12-4
TGTGCCAGCACCCCGGGGGTCTCTGGGGCCAACGTCCTGACTTTC
CASTPGVSGANVLTF
>-|16|TRBJ2-1|TRBD1|TRBV7-3
TGTGCCAGCAGCTTCAGGGGGCCCAGCTCCTACAATGAGCAGTTCTTC
CASSFRGPSSYNEQFF
>-|14|TRBJ1-1|-|TRBV12-3/TRBV12-4
TGTGCCAGCAGATCTCCCAGCCGGGGCACTGAAGCTTTCTTT
CASRSPSRGTEAFF
>once|15|TRBJ2-3|-|TRBV7-9
TGTGCCAGCAGCTTAGCGCTCGCGGGGCAAGATACGCAGTATTTT
CASSLALAGQDTQYF
>few|15|TRBJ1-2|-|TRBV9
TGTGCCAGCAGCGTCGGACAGAGCCCGGGCTATGGCTACACCTTC
CASSVGQSPGYGYTF
>-|12|TRBJ2-5|TRBD2|TRBV5-6
TGTGCCAGCAGCGGCGGGGGGGCGACCCAGTACTTC
CASSGGGATQYF
>few|15|TRBJ2-7|TRBD1|TRBV13
TGTGCCAGCAGCTCCAGAGACAGGGGGCTAAACGAGCAGTACTTC
CASSSRDRGLNEQYF
>-|15|TRBJ1-4|-|TRBV4-2
TGTGCCAGCAGCCAAGATCGCGGGGGAGTGGGGAAACTGTTTTTT
CASSQDRGGVGKLFF
>-|14|TRBJ1-2|TRBD1|TRBV15
TGTGCCACCAGCAGAGATAGAGGGGGCCCTGGCTACACCTTC
CATSRDRGGPGYTF
>few|18|TRBJ2-6|TRBD2|TRBV7-9
TGTGCCAGCAGCTGGTCGGGAGGTACCATCTCTGGGGCCAACGTCCTGACTTTC
CASSWSGGTISGANVLTF
>-|14|TRBJ2-3|TRBD2|TRBV12-3/TRBV12-4
TGTGCCAGCAGCCCGGGAGGGACGGGAGATACGCAGTATTTT
CASSPGGTGDTQYF
>-|13|TRBJ1-2|-|TRBV7-2
TGTGCCAGCAGCCCAGGGACCTCCTATGGCTACACCTTC
CASSPGTSYGYTF
>few|13|TRBJ1-1|-|TRBV6-5
TGTGCCAGCATCGGTAGGTCGAACACTGAAGCTTTCTTT
CASIGRSNTEAFF
>-|17|TRBJ2-1|TRBD1|TRBV7-6
TGTGCCAGCAGCTTGCTTCGACAGGGTATGAGAGGAAATGAGCAGTTCTTC
CASSLLRQGMRGNEQFF
>-|16|TRBJ2-3|TRBD2|TRBV4-3
TGCGCCAGCAGCCCTGGGACTAGTAAAGCGTCCGATACGCAGTATTTT
CASSPGTSKASDTQYF
>few|13|TRBJ2-1|-|TRBV12-3/TRBV12-4
TGTGCCAGCACTACGGCCCTTCTCAATGAGCAGTTCTTC
CASTTALLNEQFF